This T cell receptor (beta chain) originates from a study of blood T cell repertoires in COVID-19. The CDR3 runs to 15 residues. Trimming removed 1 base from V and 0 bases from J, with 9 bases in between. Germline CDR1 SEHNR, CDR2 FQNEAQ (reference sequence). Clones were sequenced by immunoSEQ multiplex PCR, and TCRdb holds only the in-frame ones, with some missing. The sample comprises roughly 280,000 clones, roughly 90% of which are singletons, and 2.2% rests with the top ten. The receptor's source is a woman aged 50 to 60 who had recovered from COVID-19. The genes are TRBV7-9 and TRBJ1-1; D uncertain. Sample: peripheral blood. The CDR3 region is CASSLGYGLNTEAFF. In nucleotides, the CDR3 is TGTGCCAGCAGCTTAGGGTATGGGCTGAACACTGAAGCTTTCTTT.